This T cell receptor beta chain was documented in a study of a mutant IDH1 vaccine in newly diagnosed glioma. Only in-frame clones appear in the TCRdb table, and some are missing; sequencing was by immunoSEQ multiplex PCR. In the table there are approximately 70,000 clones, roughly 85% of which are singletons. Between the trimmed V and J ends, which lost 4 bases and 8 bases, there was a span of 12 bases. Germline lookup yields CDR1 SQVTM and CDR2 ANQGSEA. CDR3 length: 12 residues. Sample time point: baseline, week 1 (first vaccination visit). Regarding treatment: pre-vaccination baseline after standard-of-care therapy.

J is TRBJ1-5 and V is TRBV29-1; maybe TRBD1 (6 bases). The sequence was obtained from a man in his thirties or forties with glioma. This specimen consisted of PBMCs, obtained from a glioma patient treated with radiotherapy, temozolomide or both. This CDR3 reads CSVGGGREPQHF. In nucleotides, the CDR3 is TGCAGCGTTGGAGGGGGAAGGGAGCCCCAGCATTTT.